These 7 T cell receptor beta chains came from one sample sequenced in a study of cytomegalovirus exposure and HLA in healthy donors. The PCR employed 60 Vbeta primers together with 13 Jbeta primers. Repertoires were generated with immunoSEQ multiplex PCR, while TCRdb's copy carries only in-frame clones and drops some. This table holds approximately 150,000 clones, over 70% found once. The specimen sequenced was PBMCs. These receptors were obtained from a woman younger than 30 in good health and CMV-seronegative.

V and J are TRBV5-1 and TRBJ2-1, with D tentatively TRBD1 (6 bases). The ends were cut back, 0 bases at V and 7 bases at J, with 11 bases in the middle. Germline CDR1 SGHRS, CDR2 YFSETQ. The CDR3 covers 14 residues. The CDR3 sequence: CASSLVGARNEQFF. The CDR3 region has the DNA TGCGCCAGCAGCTTGGTGGGGGCTCGGAATGAGCAGTTCTTC. The full variable domain, its missing parts supplied by reference TRBV5-1 and TRBJ2-1, is KAGVTQTPRYLIKTRGQQVTLSCSPISGHRSVSWYQQTPGQGLQFLFEYFSETQRNKGNFPGRFSGRQFSNSRSEMNVSTLELGDSALYLCASSLVGARNEQFFGPGTRLTVL.

The rearrangement joins TRBV29-1 to TRBJ1-1, with 7 bases matching TRBD1. The J segment lost 1 base and the V segment lost 6 bases, leaving 8 bases of the junction unmatched. The germline CDR1 and CDR2 sequences are SQVTM and ANQGSEA. CDR3 length: 14 amino acids. Written as DNA, the CDR3 is TGCAGCGTCGATAGACAGGGCAGGAACACTGAAGCTTTCTTT. Translation gives CSVDRQGRNTEAFF.

This rearrangement joins TRBV19 to TRBJ2-7; D might be TRBD2 (5 bases). The ends were cut back, 4 bases at V and 0 bases at J, with 10 bases in the middle. Per germline, CDR1 LNHDA and CDR2 SQIVND (reference sequence). This CDR3 is built from 14 residues. The CDR3 sequence: CASSRERSSYEQYF. CDR3 bases: TGTGCCAGTAGTAGGGAGCGGAGCTCCTACGAGCAGTACTTC. Together with reference TRBV19 and TRBJ2-7, the CDR3 gives the full variable domain: DGGITQSPKYLFRKEGQNVTLSCEQNLNHDAMYWYRQDPGQGLRLIYYSQIVNDFQKGDIAEGYSVSREKKESFPLTVTSAQKNPTAFYLCASSRERSSYEQYFGPGTRLTVT.

V and J are TRBV2 and TRBJ2-7; TRBD1 is a possible D gene (6 bases). Per germline, CDR1 SNHLY and CDR2 FYNNEI. V was shortened by 9 bases and J by 5 bases, with 20 bases between the two germline ends. The CDR3 contains 14 residues. CDR3 nucleotide sequence: TGTGCCAGTCCCTACCCGGACAGAAGAGACGAGCAGTACTTC. It yields the protein CASPYPDRRDEQYF. Complete variable domain (other parts from reference TRBV2 and TRBJ2-7): EPEVTQTPSHQVTQMGQEVILRCVPISNHLYFYWYRQILGQKVEFLVSFYNNEISEKSEIFDDQFSVERPDGSNFTLKIRSTKLEDSAMYFCASPYPDRRDEQYFGPGTRLTVT.

The chain uses TRBV6-5 and TRBJ2-1, with 8 positions matching TRBD2. Unmatched junction bases numbered 8, after V lost 5 bases and J lost 5 bases. This CDR3 contains 15 residues. In germline, CDR1 is MNHEY, CDR2 SVGAGI. Here the CDR3 reads CASSTGLGLNNEQFF. The CDR3, as DNA: TGTGCCAGCAGTACGGGACTAGGTTTAAACAATGAGCAGTTCTTC.

The chain links TRBV7-2 to TRBJ2-3, with D perhaps TRBD2 (6 bases). The CDR3 is made up of 14 amino acids. Trimming stripped 8 bases from V and 2 bases from J, with 14 bases between. Germline loops: CDR1 SGHTA, CDR2 FQGNSA. The CDR3 is CASEEGLLTDTQYF. For the CDR3, the DNA is TGTGCCAGCGAGGAGGGACTCCTCACAGATACGCAGTATTTT.

The chain uses TRBV14 and TRBJ1-4; 8 nucleotides match TRBD1. The CDR3 extends over 17 amino acids. Germline assignment: CDR1 SGHDN and CDR2 FVKESK. V lost 4 bases, J lost 5 bases, and 12 bases stayed unmatched. Here the CDR3 reads CASSLLGGYRGNEKLFF. The CDR3 DNA follows: TGTGCCAGCAGCCTCCTTGGTGGGTACAGGGGGAATGAAAAACTGTTTTTT.